Described below is a single T cell receptor (beta chain) sequence and its context. Antigen: not known. The germline V gene encodes CDR1 KGHSH and CDR2 LQKENI. This CDR3 region has 16 residues. V was shortened by 2 bases and J by 2 bases, with 10 bases between the two germline ends. Profiled with immunoSEQ multiplex PCR; TCRdb holds only in-frame clones, not every one. Of around 130,000 clones in the sample, 65% to 85% were seen once. As for time point: pretreatment peripheral blood. Pretreatment and on-treatment blood mononuclear cell samples were taken, totaling between 1 and 8 time points per patient. This sample stems from a study of PD-L1 blockade in urothelial cancer. Study-wide background: The authors examined blood 3 weeks (second dose) and 6 weeks after treatment start. General study points: Those with durable benefit had larger increases in tumor-associated blood clones at 3 weeks.

The receptor was derived from a man over 45 with urothelial cancer. This specimen consisted of PBMCs, obtained around atezolizumab (anti-PD-L1) treatment. The rearrangement links TRBV18 to TRBJ2-6; D is uncertain. The CDR3 loop is CASSPNQATGANVLTF. CDR3 bases: TGTGCCAGCTCACCAAACCAGGCCACTGGGGCCAACGTCCTGACTTTC.